In its sample, the clone carrying this T cell receptor (beta chain) was seen a few times. What it recognizes is unknown. Different DNA sequences within this sample yield the same CDR3. The sample originates from a study of cytomegalovirus exposure and HLA in healthy donors. Regarding donors, all were healthy bone marrow donors. Points from the study as a whole: Cytomegalovirus status, reportedly, was diagnosed with high specificity and sensitivity by the classifier. Researchers left out some V segments, among them TRBV6-2 and TRBV6-3, as indistinguishable.

Primers included in the PCR were 60 Vbeta and 13 Jbeta primers. Methods used by the authors: Among the unique TCR beta chains that a later analysis counted, about 86 million in all, 10 million to 13 million were shared. Repertoires were generated with immunoSEQ multiplex PCR, while TCRdb's copy carries only in-frame clones and drops some. From that table come the V and J calls and clone size; the DNA was used to work out D and trimming. The data hold 150,000 to 200,000 clones, with about 81% observed a single time. V dropped 2 bases and J dropped 4 bases, with 8 bases sitting between them. Germline V gene lookup returns CDR1 MDHEN and CDR2 SYDVKM. The CDR3 has 13 amino acids.

The material sequenced was PBMCs. The sequence was collected from a girl aged 10 to 17 in good health and CMV-seropositive. This chain connects TRBV28 to TRBJ1-2, with a tentative D call TRBD1 (6 bases). The CDR3 loop is CASSLQGSYGYTF. The CDR3 nucleotides read TGTGCCAGCAGTTTACAGGGGAGCTATGGCTACACCTTC.